A few counts support the clone carrying this T cell receptor (beta chain). Its antigen is still unknown. This sample is drawn from a study of early T cells in non-severe SARS-CoV-2 infection. Study information: Chains stayed unpaired after sequencing of bulk RNA from unsorted whole blood.

Each cDNA molecule carried a unique molecular identifier. TCRdb reprocessed the 5' RACE reads with MiXCR, giving one entry per CDR3 protein. The sample has about 61,000 distinct CDR3 sequences; around 12% are singletons. Trimming removed 3 bases at V and 4 bases at J, with 12 bases between. The germline V gene encodes CDR1 MNHEY and CDR2 SVGAGI. The CDR3 extends over 14 amino acids. Findings of the study overall: VDJdb matching favored anti-spike CD8 responses, missing private and CD4 specificities.

The sequencing used whole blood, collected at baseline. V gene TRBV6-5 combines with J gene TRBJ2-5, with D perhaps matching TRBD1 (5 bases). The sequence was collected from an adult who was a healthcare worker with PCR-confirmed SARS-CoV-2 infection or an uninfected control (not recorded which). The donor label of this sample is uncertain. The CDR3 DNA is TGTGCCAGCAGTTATGCAGGGTTCCGAGAGACCCAGTACTTC. It codes for CASSYAGFRETQYF.